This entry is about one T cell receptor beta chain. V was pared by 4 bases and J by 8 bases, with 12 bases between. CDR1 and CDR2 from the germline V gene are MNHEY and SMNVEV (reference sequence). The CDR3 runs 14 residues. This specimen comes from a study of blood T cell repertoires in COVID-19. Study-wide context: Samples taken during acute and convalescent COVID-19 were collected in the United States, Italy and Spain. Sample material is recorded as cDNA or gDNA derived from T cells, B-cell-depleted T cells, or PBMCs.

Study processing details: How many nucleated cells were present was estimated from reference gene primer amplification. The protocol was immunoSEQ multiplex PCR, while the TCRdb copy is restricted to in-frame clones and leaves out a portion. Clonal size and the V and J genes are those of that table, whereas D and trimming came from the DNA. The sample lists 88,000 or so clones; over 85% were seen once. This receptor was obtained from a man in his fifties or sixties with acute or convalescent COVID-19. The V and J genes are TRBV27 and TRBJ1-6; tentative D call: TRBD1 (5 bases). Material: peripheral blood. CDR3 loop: CASSWEGPYSPLHF. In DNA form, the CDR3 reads TGTGCCAGCAGTTGGGAGGGGCCTTATTCACCCCTCCACTTT.